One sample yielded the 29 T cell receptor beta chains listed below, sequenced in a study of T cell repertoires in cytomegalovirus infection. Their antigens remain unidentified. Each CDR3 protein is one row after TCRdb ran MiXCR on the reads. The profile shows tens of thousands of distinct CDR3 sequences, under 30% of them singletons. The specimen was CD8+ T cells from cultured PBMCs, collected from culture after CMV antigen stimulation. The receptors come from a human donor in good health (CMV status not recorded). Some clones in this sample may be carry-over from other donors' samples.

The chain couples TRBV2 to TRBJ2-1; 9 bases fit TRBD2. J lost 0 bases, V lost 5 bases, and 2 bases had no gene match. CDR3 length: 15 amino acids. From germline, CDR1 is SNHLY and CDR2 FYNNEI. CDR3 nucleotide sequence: TGTGCCAGCAGTAATAGCGGGAGCTCCTACAATGAGCAGTTCTTC. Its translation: CASSNSGSSYNEQFF. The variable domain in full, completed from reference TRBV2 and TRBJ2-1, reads EPEVTQTPSHQVTQMGQEVILRCVPISNHLYFYWYRQILGQKVEFLVSFYNNEISEKSEIFDDQFSVERPDGSNFTLKIRSTKLEDSAMYFCASSNSGSSYNEQFFGPGTRLTVL.

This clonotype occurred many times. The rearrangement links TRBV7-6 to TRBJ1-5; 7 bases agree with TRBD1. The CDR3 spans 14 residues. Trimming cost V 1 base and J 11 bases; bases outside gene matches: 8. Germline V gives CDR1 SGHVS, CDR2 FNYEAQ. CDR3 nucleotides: TGTGCCAGCAGCTTAGGGACAGGTCTCGAGACCCAGCATTTT. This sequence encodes CASSLGTGLETQHF. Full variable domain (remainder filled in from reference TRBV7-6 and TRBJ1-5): GAGVSQSPRYKVTKRGQDVALRCDPISGHVSLYWYRQALGQGPEFLTYFNYEAQQDKSGLPNDRFSAERPEGSISTLTIQRTEQRDSAMYRCASSLGTGLETQHFGDGTRLSIL.

CDR3 nucleotides: TGCGCCAGCAGCCAAATTGGTACTGGAAACACCATATATTTT. Translation: CASSQIGTGNTIYF. The chain uses TRBV4-3 and TRBJ1-3; D remains unclear. This CDR3 is 14 amino acids long. V lost 2 bases and J lost 2, with 7 bases in between. The germline gives CDR1 LGHNA, CDR2 YSLEER.

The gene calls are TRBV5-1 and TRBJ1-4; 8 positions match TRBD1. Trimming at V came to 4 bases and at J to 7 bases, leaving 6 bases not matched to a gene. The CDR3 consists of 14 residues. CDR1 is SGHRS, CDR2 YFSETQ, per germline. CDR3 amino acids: CASSTHGQGEKLFF. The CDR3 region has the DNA TGCGCCAGCAGCACCCACGGACAGGGTGAAAAACTGTTTTTT.

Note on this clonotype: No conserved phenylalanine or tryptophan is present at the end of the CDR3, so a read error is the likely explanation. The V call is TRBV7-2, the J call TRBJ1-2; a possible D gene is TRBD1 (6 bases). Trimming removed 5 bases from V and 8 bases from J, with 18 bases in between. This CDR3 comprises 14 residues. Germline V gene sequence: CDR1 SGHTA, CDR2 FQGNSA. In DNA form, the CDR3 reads TGTGCCAGCAGCCCCGGGGCAGGGGAGCGAGGCTACACCTCC. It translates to CASSPGAGERGYTS.

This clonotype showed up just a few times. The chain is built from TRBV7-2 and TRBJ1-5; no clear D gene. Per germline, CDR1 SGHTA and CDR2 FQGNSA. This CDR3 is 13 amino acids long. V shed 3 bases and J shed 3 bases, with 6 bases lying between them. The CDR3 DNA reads TGTGCCAGCAGCTTGAATGTCAATCAGCCCCAGCATTTT. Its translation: CASSLNVNQPQHF. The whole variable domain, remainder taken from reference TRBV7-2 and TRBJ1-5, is GAGVSQSPSNKVTEKGKDVELRCDPISGHTALYWYRQSLGQGLEFLIYFQGNSAPDKSGLPSDRFSAERTGGSVSTLTIQRTQQEDSAVYLCASSLNVNQPQHFGDGTRLSIL.

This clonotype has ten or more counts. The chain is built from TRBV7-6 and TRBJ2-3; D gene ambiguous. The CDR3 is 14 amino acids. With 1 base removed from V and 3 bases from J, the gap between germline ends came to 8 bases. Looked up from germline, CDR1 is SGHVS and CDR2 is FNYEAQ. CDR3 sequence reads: CASSLGYGTDTQYF. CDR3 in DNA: TGTGCCAGCAGCTTAGGTTACGGAACAGATACGCAGTATTTT.

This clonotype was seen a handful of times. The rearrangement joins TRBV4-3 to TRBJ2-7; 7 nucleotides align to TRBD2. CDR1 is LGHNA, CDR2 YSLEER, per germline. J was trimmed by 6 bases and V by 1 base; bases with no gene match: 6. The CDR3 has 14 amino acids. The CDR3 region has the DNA TGCGCCAGCAGCCAAGGCCCCACGGGGGGCGAGCAGTACTTC. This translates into CASSQGPTGGEQYF.

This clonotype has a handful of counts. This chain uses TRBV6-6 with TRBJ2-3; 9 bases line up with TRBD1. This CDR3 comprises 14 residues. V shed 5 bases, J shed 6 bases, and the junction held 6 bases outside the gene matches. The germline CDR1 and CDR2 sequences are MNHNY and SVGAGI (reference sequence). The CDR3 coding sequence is TGTGCCAGCAGTCCCCGGGACAGGGAGGATACGCAGTATTTT. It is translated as CASSPRDREDTQYF.

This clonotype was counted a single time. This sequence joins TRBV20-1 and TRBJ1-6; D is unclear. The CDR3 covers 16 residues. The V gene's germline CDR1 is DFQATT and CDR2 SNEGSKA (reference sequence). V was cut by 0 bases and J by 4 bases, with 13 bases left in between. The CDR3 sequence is CSARDAATGYNSPLHF. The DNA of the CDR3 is TGCAGTGCTAGAGATGCGGCAACCGGATATAATTCACCCCTCCACTTT.

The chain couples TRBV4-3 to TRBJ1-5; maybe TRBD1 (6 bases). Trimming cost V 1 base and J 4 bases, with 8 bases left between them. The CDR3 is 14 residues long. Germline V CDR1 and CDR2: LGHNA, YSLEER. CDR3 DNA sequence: TGCGCCAGCAGCCAAGGCAGGGGTAATCAGCCCCAGCATTTT. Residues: CASSQGRGNQPQHF.

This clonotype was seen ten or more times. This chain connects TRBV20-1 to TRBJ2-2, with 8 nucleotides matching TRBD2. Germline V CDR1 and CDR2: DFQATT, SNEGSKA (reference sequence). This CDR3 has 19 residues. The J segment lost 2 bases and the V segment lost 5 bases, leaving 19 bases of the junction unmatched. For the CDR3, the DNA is TGCAGTGCTCGGGACACCCAAAAACTAGCGGAGATAAACACCGGGGAGCTGTTTTTT. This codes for CSARDTQKLAEINTGELFF.

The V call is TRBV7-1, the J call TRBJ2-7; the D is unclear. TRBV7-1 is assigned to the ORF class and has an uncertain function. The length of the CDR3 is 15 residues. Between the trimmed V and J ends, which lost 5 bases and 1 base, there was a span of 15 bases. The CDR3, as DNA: TGTGCCAGCAGCCCTACCGTGGCAGTTTCCTACGAGCAGTACTTC. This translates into CASSPTVAVSYEQYF.

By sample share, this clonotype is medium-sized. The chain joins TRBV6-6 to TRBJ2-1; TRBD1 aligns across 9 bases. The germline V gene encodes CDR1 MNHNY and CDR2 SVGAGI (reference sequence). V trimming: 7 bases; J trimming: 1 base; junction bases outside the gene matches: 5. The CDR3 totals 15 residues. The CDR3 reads CASNPTGGSYNEQFF. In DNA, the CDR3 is TGTGCCAGCAACCCGACAGGGGGATCCTACAATGAGCAGTTCTTC.

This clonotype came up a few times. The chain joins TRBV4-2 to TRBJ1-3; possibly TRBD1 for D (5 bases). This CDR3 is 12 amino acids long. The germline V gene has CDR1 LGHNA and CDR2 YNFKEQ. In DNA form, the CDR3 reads TGTGCGTCGGCAGGGTCAGGAAACACCATATATTTT. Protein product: CASAGSGNTIYF.

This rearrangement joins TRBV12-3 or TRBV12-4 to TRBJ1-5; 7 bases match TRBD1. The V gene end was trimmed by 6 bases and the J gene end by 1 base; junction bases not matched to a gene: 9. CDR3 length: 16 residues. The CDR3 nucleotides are TGTGCCAGCAGCTACAGGGGTAGGGGGAGCAATCAGCCCCAGCATTTT. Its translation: CASSYRGRGSNQPQHF.

Written as DNA, the CDR3 is TGCGCCAGCAGTGAGGTAGCGTCCTACAATGAGCAGTTCTTC. It translates to CASSEVASYNEQFF. V usage is TRBV10-1 and J usage is TRBJ2-1; a possible D gene is TRBD2 (5 bases). Trimming cost V 2 bases and J 1 base, with 6 bases left between them. Germline V lookup: CDR1 WNHNN, CDR2 SYGVQD (reference sequence). This CDR3 is 14 amino acids long.

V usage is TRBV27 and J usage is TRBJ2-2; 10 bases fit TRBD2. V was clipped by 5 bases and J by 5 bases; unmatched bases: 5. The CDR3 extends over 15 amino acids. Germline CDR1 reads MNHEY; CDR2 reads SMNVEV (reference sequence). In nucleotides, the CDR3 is TGTGCCAGCAGTCCAAGCGGGGGGGCAACCGGGGAGCTGTTTTTT. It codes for CASSPSGGATGELFF.

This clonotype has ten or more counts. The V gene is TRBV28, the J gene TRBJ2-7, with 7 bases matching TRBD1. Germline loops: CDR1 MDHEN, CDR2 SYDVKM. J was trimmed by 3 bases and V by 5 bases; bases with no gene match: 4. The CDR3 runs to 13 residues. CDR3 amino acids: CASSKGQVYEQYF. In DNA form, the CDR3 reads TGTGCCAGCAGTAAAGGACAGGTCTACGAGCAGTACTTC.

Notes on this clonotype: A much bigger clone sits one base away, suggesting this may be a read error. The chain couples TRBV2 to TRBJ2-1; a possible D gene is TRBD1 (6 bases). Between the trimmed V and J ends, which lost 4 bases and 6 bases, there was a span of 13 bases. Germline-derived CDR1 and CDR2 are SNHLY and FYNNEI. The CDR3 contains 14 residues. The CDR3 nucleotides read TGTGCCAGCAGTGGGAACGACAGGATCAATGAGCAGTTCTTC. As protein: CASSGNDRINEQFF.

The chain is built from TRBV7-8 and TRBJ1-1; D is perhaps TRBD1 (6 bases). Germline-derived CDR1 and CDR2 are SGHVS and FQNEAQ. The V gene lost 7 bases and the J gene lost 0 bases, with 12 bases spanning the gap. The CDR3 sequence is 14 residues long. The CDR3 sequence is CASIPTGMNTEAFF. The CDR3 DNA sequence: TGTGCCAGCATCCCCACAGGGATGAACACTGAAGCTTTCTTT.

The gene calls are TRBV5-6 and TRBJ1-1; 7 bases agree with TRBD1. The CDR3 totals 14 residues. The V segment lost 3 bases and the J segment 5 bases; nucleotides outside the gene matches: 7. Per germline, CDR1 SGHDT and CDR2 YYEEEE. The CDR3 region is CASSYGTAGTEAFF. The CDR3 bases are TGTGCCAGCAGCTACGGGACAGCGGGGACTGAAGCTTTCTTT.

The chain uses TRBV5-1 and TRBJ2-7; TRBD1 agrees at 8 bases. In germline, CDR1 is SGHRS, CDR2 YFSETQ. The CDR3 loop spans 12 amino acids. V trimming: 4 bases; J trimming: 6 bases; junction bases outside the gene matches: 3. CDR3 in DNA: TGCGCCAGCAGCATGCAGGGGGCCGAGCAGTACTTC. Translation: CASSMQGAEQYF.

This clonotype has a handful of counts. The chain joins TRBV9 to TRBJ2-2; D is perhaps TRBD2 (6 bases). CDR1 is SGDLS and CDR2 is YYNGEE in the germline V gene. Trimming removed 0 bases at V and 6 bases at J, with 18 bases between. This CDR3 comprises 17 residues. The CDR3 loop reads CASSVAGDPRGAGELFF. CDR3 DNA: TGTGCCAGCAGCGTAGCGGGGGACCCCCGAGGGGCCGGGGAGCTGTTTTTT. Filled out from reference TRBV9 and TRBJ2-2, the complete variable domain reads DSGVTQTPKHLITATGQRVTLRCSPRSGDLSVYWYQQSLDQGLQFLIQYYNGEERAKGNILERFSAQQFPDLHSELNLSSLELGDSALYFCASSVAGDPRGAGELFFGEGSRLTVL.

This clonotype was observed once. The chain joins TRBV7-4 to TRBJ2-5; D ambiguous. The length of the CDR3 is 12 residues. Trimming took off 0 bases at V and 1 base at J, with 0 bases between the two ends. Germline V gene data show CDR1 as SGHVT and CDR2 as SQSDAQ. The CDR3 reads CASSLAQETQYF. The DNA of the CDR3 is TGTGCCAGCAGCTTAGCCCAAGAGACCCAGTACTTC.

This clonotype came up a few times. CDR3 DNA sequence: TGTGCCAGCAGCCTCGCCCGAGGTAGCAATCAGCCCCAGCATTTT. It encodes CASSLARGSNQPQHF. The chain combines TRBV27 with TRBJ1-5; the D is unclear. Germline lookup yields CDR1 MNHEY and CDR2 SMNVEV (reference sequence). This CDR3 region has 15 residues. V was cut by 6 bases and J by 0 bases, with 12 bases left in between.

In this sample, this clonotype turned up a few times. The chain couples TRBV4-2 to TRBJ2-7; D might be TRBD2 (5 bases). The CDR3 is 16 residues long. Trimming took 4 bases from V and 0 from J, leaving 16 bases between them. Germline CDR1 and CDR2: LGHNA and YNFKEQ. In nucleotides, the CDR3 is TGTGCCAGCAGCCCGGAGACGACGGGGAACTCCTACGAGCAGTACTTC. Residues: CASSPETTGNSYEQYF.

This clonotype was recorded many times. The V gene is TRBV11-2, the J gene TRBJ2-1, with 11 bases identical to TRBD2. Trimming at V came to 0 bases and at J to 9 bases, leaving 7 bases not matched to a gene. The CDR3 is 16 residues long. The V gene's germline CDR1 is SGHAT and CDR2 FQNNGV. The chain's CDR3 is CASSLDRLAGGGEQFF. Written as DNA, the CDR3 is TGTGCCAGCAGCTTAGATAGGCTAGCGGGGGGAGGTGAGCAGTTCTTC.

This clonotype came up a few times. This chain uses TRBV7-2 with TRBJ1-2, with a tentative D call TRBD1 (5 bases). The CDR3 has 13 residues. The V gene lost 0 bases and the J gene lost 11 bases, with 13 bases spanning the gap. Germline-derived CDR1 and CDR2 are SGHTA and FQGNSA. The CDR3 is CASSLASGGWYTF. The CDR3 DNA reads TGTGCCAGCAGCTTAGCGAGCGGGGGTTGGTACACCTTC. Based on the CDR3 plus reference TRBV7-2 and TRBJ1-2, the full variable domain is GAGVSQSPSNKVTEKGKDVELRCDPISGHTALYWYRQSLGQGLEFLIYFQGNSAPDKSGLPSDRFSAERTGGSVSTLTIQRTQQEDSAVYLCASSLASGGWYTFGSGTRLTVV.